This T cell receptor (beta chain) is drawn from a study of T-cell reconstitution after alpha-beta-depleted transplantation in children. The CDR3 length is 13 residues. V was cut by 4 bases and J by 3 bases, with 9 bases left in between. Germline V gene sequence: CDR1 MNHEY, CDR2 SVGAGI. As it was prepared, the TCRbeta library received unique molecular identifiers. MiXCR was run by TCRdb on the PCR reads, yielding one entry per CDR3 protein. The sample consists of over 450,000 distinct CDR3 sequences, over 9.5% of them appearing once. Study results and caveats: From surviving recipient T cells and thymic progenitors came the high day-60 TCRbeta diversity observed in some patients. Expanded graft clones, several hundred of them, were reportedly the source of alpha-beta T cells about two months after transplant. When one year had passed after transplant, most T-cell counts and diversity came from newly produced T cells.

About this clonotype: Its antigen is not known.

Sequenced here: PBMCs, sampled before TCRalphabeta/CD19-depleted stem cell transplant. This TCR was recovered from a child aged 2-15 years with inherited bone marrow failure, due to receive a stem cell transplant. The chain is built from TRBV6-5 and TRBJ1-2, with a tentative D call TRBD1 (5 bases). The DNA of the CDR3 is TGTGCCAGCAGTTTTCAGGGAGACTATGGCTACACCTTC. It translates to CASSFQGDYGYTF.